A selection of T cell receptor beta chains follows, all from one sample in a study of T cell responses to AZD1222 COVID-19 vaccine. Measured with immunoSEQ multiplex PCR; TCRdb has only the in-frame clones, and not every one. The sample yields 90,000 to 130,000 clones, roughly 93% seen once. The specimen was peripheral blood, collected 28 days after the second AZD1222 dose. The receptors were gathered from an adult who received the AZD1222 COVID-19 vaccine. Each CDR3 is given with its conserved first and last residue. Each record gives: CDR3 DNA, CDR3 protein, clone size, J gene, D gene, V gene, CDR3 length. A D gene is named only where the DNA matches it firmly. Where a row states a size, it is once, few, many or the class of an expanded clone; other rows omit it.

TGTGCCAGCAGTTACCTAGCCAGGGGAAGGGCTGAAGCTTTCTTT	CASSYLARGRAEAFF	-	TRBJ1-1	-	TRBV6-6	15
TGTGCCAGCGGGAGACAGGGGGGACAGCCCCAGCATTTT	CASGRQGGQPQHF	-	TRBJ1-5	TRBD1	TRBV3-1/TRBV3-2	13
TGTGCCAGCAGCCAAGATTCCAGCCAGGTTAACTATGGCTACACCTTC	CASSQDSSQVNYGYTF	-	TRBJ1-2	-	TRBV3-1/TRBV3-2	16
TGTGCCAGTTCCTGGGGTAGCGGGAGTTACGAGCAGTACTTC	CASSWGSGSYEQYF	-	TRBJ2-7	TRBD2	TRBV19	14
TGTGCCAGAAGCTTGGGTCGTTTGCCAGATACGCAGTATTTT	CARSLGRLPDTQYF	once	TRBJ2-3	-	TRBV5-3	14
TGTGCCAGCTCACCGAGGAGCGGGGCCTACAATGAGCAGTTCTTC	CASSPRSGAYNEQFF	-	TRBJ2-1	TRBD2	TRBV18	15
TGCGCCAGCGCCGGGACAGACCACACCATATATTTT	CASAGTDHTIYF	once	TRBJ1-3	TRBD1	TRBV10-1	12
TGTGCCAGCTCAACGAGGGGATTAAGTCAGCCCCAGCATTTT	CASSTRGLSQPQHF	-	TRBJ1-5	-	TRBV18	14
TGTGCCAGCTCCAGGCTGGACTCTGGAAACACCATATATTTT	CASSRLDSGNTIYF	-	TRBJ1-3	-	TRBV18	14
TGTGCCAGCAGCGTAGAAGGGTCTGGAAACACCATATATTTT	CASSVEGSGNTIYF	-	TRBJ1-3	-	TRBV9	14
TGTGCCAGCTCACCACCATACGGGAACACTGAAGCTTTCTTT	CASSPPYGNTEAFF	-	TRBJ1-1	-	TRBV18	14
TGTGCCAGCAGTGAAGAGGGTGTATTGGTGGTTCAGCCCCAGCATTTT	CASSEEGVLVVQPQHF	-	TRBJ1-5	-	TRBV2	16
TGTGCCAGCTCACCGCAAAGACTGACGAACACCGGGGAGCTGTTTTTT	CASSPQRLTNTGELFF	-	TRBJ2-2	-	TRBV18	16
TGCGCCAGCAGCTTCCAGGGGAGCGGTGAGCAGTTCTTC	CASSFQGSGEQFF	-	TRBJ2-1	-	TRBV5-1	13
TGTGCCAGCAGCTTGGGCCAGGGCAGAGAAAAACTGTTTTTT	CASSLGQGREKLFF	-	TRBJ1-4	-	TRBV5-6	14
TGTGCCAGCAGCTCCGGTTCTAGCTCCTATAATTCACCCCTCCACTTT	CASSSGSSSYNSPLHF	-	TRBJ1-6	-	TRBV11-2	16
TGTGCCAGCAGTTTAAACAGTAACTATGGCTACACCTTC	CASSLNSNYGYTF	once	TRBJ1-2	-	TRBV28	13
TGTGCCAGCAGTTACCAGCCTACAGGGAGCTCCTACGAGCAGTACTTC	CASSYQPTGSSYEQYF	-	TRBJ2-7	-	TRBV6-5	16
TGCAGTGCTAGTTTGGGACCGCGGGGGGTCAGGGGCACAGATACGCAGTATTTT	CSASLGPRGVRGTDTQYF	-	TRBJ2-3	TRBD2	TRBV20-1	18
TGTGCCAGCAGCTGGGCTGGCGAGCGGGGGGGCGGTACAGATACGCAGTATTTT	CASSWAGERGGGTDTQYF	-	TRBJ2-3	TRBD2	TRBV5-6	18
TGTGCCTCCGGCGGGGACAGGGTTGTCGGGGAGCTGTTTTTT	CASGGDRVVGELFF	-	TRBJ2-2	TRBD1	TRBV6-5	14
TGTGCCAGCTCACCACGGGAGGGAGAAGCTTTCTTT	CASSPREGEAFF	-	TRBJ1-1	-	TRBV18	12
TGCGCCAGCAGCTTTGCCGTACCCGACAGCAACTATGGCTACACCTTC	CASSFAVPDSNYGYTF	-	TRBJ1-2	-	TRBV5-1	16
TGTGCCAGCACCAGACCAAACAGGGTGACCGGGGAGCTGTTTTTT	CASTRPNRVTGELFF	-	TRBJ2-2	-	TRBV11-2	15
TGCAGCGTGACAGGGAACTATGGCTACACCTTC	CSVTGNYGYTF	medium-sized	TRBJ1-2	TRBD1	TRBV29-1	11
TGTGCCAGCAGGTTAGGGACTAGGGGATACGAGCAGTACTTC	CASRLGTRGYEQYF	-	TRBJ2-7	TRBD2	TRBV6-5	14
TGTGCCAGCAGTGAAAGCAAGCGGTACACCGGGGAGCTGTTTTTT	CASSESKRYTGELFF	-	TRBJ2-2	-	TRBV6-1	15
TGTGCCAGCAGCCCGGGGACAGGGGGAAACACCATATATTTT	CASSPGTGGNTIYF	-	TRBJ1-3	TRBD1	TRBV7-9	14
TGTGCCAGCAGCTTGGCCAATGGGGGGGGCAGGTCCTACGAGCAGTACTTC	CASSLANGGGRSYEQYF	-	TRBJ2-7	-	TRBV5-4	17
TGTGCCTCCCGAGGGGAAGGGCGAAACACCATATATTTT	CASRGEGRNTIYF	-	TRBJ1-3	-	TRBV27	13
TGTGCCAGCAGCACTCGGGACAGGGCAGGGGAAAAACTGTTTTTT	CASSTRDRAGEKLFF	-	TRBJ1-4	TRBD1	TRBV7-9	15
TGTGCCAGCAGCCGAGAGGGGGACAATGAGCAGTTCTTC	CASSREGDNEQFF	-	TRBJ2-1	-	TRBV27	13
TGCAGCGTTGCGATCGAGGGGGGTACTGAAGCTTTCTTT	CSVAIEGGTEAFF	-	TRBJ1-1	-	TRBV29-1	13
TGTGCCAGCAGTTTATTTAACAATCAGCCCCAGCATTTT	CASSLFNNQPQHF	-	TRBJ1-5	-	TRBV12-3/TRBV12-4	13
TGTGCCAGCTCACCGAACAGGGCAAACACTGAAGCTTTCTTT	CASSPNRANTEAFF	-	TRBJ1-1	-	TRBV18	14
TGTGCCAGCAGCCCGGGGGGACATACGACTGAAGCTTTCTTT	CASSPGGHTTEAFF	-	TRBJ1-1	-	TRBV7-9	14